Listed below are T cell receptor beta chains from one sample, sequenced in a study of blood T cell repertoires in COVID-19. Repertoires were generated with immunoSEQ multiplex PCR, while TCRdb's copy carries only in-frame clones and drops some. The sample carries around 250,000 clones, approximately 82% recorded once. Sequenced sample: peripheral blood. All receptors come from an elderly woman with acute or convalescent COVID-19. Each CDR3 is given with its conserved first and last residue. A D gene is named only where the DNA matches it firmly. Clone sizes are given selectively: once, few, many, or a class where the clone is expanded.

D: -
J: TRBJ1-2
size: once
V: TRBV12-3/TRBV12-4
CDR3: CASSDTVISYTF
DNA: TGTGCCAGCAGTGACACAGTGATAAGCTACACCTTC

D: TRBD1
J: TRBJ1-2
size: -
V: TRBV6-2/TRBV6-3
CDR3: CASSRQGIRANYGYTF
DNA: TGTGCCAGCAGTCGACAGGGGATCAGGGCTAACTATGGCTACACCTTC

D: TRBD2
J: TRBJ2-7
size: -
V: TRBV11-2
CDR3: CASSPGLAVYEQYF
DNA: TGTGCCAGCAGCCCCGGACTAGCGGTCTACGAGCAGTACTTC

D: TRBD1
J: TRBJ1-1
size: few
V: TRBV5-1
CDR3: CASSLLGQGSNTEAFF
DNA: TGCGCCAGCAGCTTGTTAGGACAGGGTTCGAACACTGAAGCTTTCTTT

D: -
J: TRBJ1-2
size: -
V: TRBV12-3/TRBV12-4
CDR3: CASSLEDFYGYTF
DNA: TGTGCCAGCAGTTTGGAGGATTTCTATGGCTACACCTTC

D: -
J: TRBJ2-3
size: -
V: TRBV5-6
CDR3: CASSGRGRITDTQYF
DNA: TGTGCCAGCAGCGGGCGGGGTCGGATCACGGATACGCAGTATTTT

D: -
J: TRBJ1-3
size: -
V: TRBV20-1
CDR3: CSASQGNTIYF
DNA: TGCAGTGCTAGTCAGGGAAACACCATATATTTT

D: TRBD1
J: TRBJ1-5
size: -
V: TRBV28
CDR3: CASSYLDRGGQPQHF
DNA: TGTGCCAGCAGTTACTTGGACAGGGGAGGTCAGCCCCAGCATTTT

D: -
J: TRBJ2-1
size: -
V: TRBV3-1/TRBV3-2
CDR3: CASSQVDSLRNEQFF
DNA: TGTGCCAGCAGCCAAGTGGACAGCCTTCGGAATGAGCAGTTCTTC

D: TRBD1
J: TRBJ2-7
size: once
V: TRBV5-1
CDR3: CASKRDRDDEQYF
DNA: TGCGCCAGCAAAAGGGACAGGGACGACGAGCAGTACTTC

D: -
J: TRBJ2-7
size: -
V: TRBV4-1
CDR3: CASSQFGGLSREQYF
DNA: TGCGCCAGCAGCCAATTCGGGGGGCTGTCGCGGGAGCAGTACTTC

D: TRBD1
J: TRBJ1-2
size: -
V: TRBV6-1
CDR3: CASSDQGARGSYGYTF
DNA: TGTGCCAGCAGTGACCAGGGGGCCCGGGGATCCTATGGCTACACCTTC

D: -
J: TRBJ1-5
size: -
V: TRBV5-6
CDR3: CASSLINQPQHF
DNA: TGTGCCAGCAGCTTGATAAATCAGCCCCAGCATTTT

D: TRBD1
J: TRBJ2-3
size: few
V: TRBV4-1
CDR3: CASSPGQYSTDTQYF
DNA: TGCGCCAGCAGCCCGGGACAGTACAGCACAGATACGCAGTATTTT

D: -
J: TRBJ2-3
size: -
V: TRBV4-2
CDR3: CASSQDFGSKDTQYF
DNA: TGTGCCAGCAGCCAAGACTTCGGGAGCAAAGATACGCAGTATTTT

D: TRBD2
J: TRBJ2-3
size: -
V: TRBV6-2/TRBV6-3
CDR3: CASSYKTSGGAGLSTDTQYF
DNA: TGTGCCAGCAGTTACAAGACTAGCGGGGGGGCCGGTCTTAGCACAGATACGCAGTATTTT

D: -
J: TRBJ2-7
size: -
V: TRBV28
CDR3: CASSQAGYYEQYF
DNA: TGTGCCAGCTCCCAAGCAGGGTATTACGAGCAGTACTTC

D: -
J: TRBJ2-1
size: -
V: TRBV4-2
CDR3: CASSLSGGASEQFF
DNA: TGTGCCAGCAGCCTAAGTGGGGGGGCAAGCGAGCAGTTCTTC

D: TRBD2
J: TRBJ2-1
size: once
V: TRBV24-1
CDR3: CATSDRAPSTSGTSYNEQFF
DNA: TGTGCCACCAGTGACCGCGCCCCCTCGACTAGCGGGACCTCCTACAATGAGCAGTTCTTC

D: -
J: TRBJ2-1
size: -
V: TRBV5-8
CDR3: CASSSAQGFLYNEQFF
DNA: TGTGCCAGCAGCTCAGCTCAGGGCTTCTTGTACAATGAGCAGTTCTTC

D: -
J: TRBJ2-1
size: few
V: TRBV7-2
CDR3: CASSLGANYNEQFF
DNA: TGTGCCAGCAGCTTAGGGGCCAATTACAATGAGCAGTTCTTC

D: TRBD2
J: TRBJ2-3
size: -
V: TRBV12-3/TRBV12-4
CDR3: CASSLGGLAPYF
DNA: TGTGCCAGCAGTTTAGGGGGACTAGCTCCCTATTTT

D: TRBD1
J: TRBJ1-1
size: -
V: TRBV7-9
CDR3: CASSRDSLEAFF
DNA: TGTGCCAGCAGCCGGGACAGTCTTGAAGCTTTCTTT

D: TRBD1
J: TRBJ1-2
size: -
V: TRBV7-9
CDR3: CASSLAATGGISGYTF
DNA: TGTGCCAGCAGCTTGGCCGCGACAGGGGGCATCAGTGGCTACACCTTC

D: -
J: TRBJ1-3
size: once
V: TRBV21-1
CDR3: CASSNTGTEGNTIYF
DNA: TGTGCCAGCAGCAACACCGGGACAGAAGGAAACACCATATATTTT

D: -
J: TRBJ1-6
size: -
V: TRBV7-8
CDR3: CASSLDYRASYNSPLHF
DNA: TGTGCCAGCAGCTTAGATTACAGGGCCTCCTATAATTCACCCCTCCACTTT

D: TRBD1
J: TRBJ1-1
size: -
V: TRBV5-5
CDR3: CASSLKLGGTGTLNTEAFF
DNA: TGTGCCAGCAGCTTAAAATTGGGAGGGACAGGGACCCTGAACACTGAAGCTTTCTTT

D: -
J: TRBJ1-2
size: -
V: TRBV6-5
CDR3: CASSYSRGVAYGYTF
DNA: TGTGCCAGCAGTTACTCGCGGGGCGTGGCCTATGGCTACACCTTC

D: TRBD1
J: TRBJ2-1
size: -
V: TRBV7-9
CDR3: CASSLAAGGYNEQFF
DNA: TGTGCCAGCAGCTTAGCCGCAGGGGGCTACAATGAGCAGTTCTTC

D: TRBD2
J: TRBJ2-2
size: -
V: TRBV23-1
CDR3: CASSQSLLAGPSLNTGELFF
DNA: TGCGCCAGCAGTCAATCGTTGCTAGCGGGTCCTTCCCTGAACACCGGGGAGCTGTTTTTT